The present TCR beta chain was sequenced within a study of blood T cells in healthy people across ages. The germline V and J ends were trimmed by 3 bases and 4 bases, with 11 bases remaining between them. CDR1 and CDR2 (germline): SGHTA, FQGTGA. The CDR3 is made up of 14 amino acids. PCR was performed a second time for roughly 7 to 12 cycles using a sample-barcoded 5' primer and a J-beta primer mix. TCRdb re-analysed the 5' RACE reads in MiXCR, keeping a single row per CDR3 protein. This sample has roughly 930,000 distinct CDR3 sequences, with 48% found just once. The sample consisted of blood. This chain uses TRBV7-3 with TRBJ2-3; possible D gene TRBD2, 7 bases. This sequence was found in a man aged 25 to 40 in good health. CDR3 DNA: TGTGCCAGCAGCTTCCGGGGGGCTGCAGATACGCAGTATTTT. Its protein product is CASSFRGAADTQYF.